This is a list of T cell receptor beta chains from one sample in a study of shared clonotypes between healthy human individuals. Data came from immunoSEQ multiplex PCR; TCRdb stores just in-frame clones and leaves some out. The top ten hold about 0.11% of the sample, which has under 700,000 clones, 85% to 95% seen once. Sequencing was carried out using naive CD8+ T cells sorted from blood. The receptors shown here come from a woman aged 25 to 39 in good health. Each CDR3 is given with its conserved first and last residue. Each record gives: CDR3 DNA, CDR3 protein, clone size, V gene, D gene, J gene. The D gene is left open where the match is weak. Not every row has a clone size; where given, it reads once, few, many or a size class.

TGTGCCAGCAGCCCGGAGTGGTCAGCATTTAACTATGGCTACACCTTC,CASSPEWSAFNYGYTF,.,TRBV7-9,.,TRBJ1-2
TGTGCCAGCAGTTTAGGGCCAGGGGCGAGCCAAGAGACCCAGTACTTC,CASSLGPGASQETQYF,.,TRBV27,.,TRBJ2-5
TGTGCCAGCAAGCTAGCGGGATCCTACGAGCAGTACTTC,CASKLAGSYEQYF,.,TRBV2,TRBD2,TRBJ2-7
TGTGCCAGCAGAGGGACGCATGGGACCCAGTACTTC,CASRGTHGTQYF,.,TRBV27,.,TRBJ2-5
TGTGCCAGCAGTCCGGGTAACTACGAGCAGTACTTC,CASSPGNYEQYF,.,TRBV7-9,.,TRBJ2-7
TGTGCCAGCAGTTTGTCTGGACAGTCCGGTGGGGAGCAGTACTTC,CASSLSGQSGGEQYF,.,TRBV27,.,TRBJ2-7
TGTGCCAGCAGCTTCATGGACGCCAACTATGGCTACACCTTC,CASSFMDANYGYTF,.,TRBV5-4,.,TRBJ1-2
TGTGCCAGCAGCCCCCCCTGGGCTAGCGGACACTACTACGAGCAGTACTTC,CASSPPWASGHYYEQYF,.,TRBV11-2,TRBD2,TRBJ2-7
TGTGCCAGCAGTTATGGAGTGCTCGGCGAGCAGTACTTC,CASSYGVLGEQYF,once,TRBV6-5,.,TRBJ2-7
TGTGCCAGCAGCACCCCCCAAAGACGGTCCTACAATGAGCAGTTCTTC,CASSTPQRRSYNEQFF,.,TRBV7-9,.,TRBJ2-1
TGTGCCAGCAGCCCAGGCGGGGGGCAGCGGCAGCCCCAGCATTTT,CASSPGGGQRQPQHF,.,TRBV7-9,.,TRBJ1-5
TGTGCCAGCAGCTTAGATTTCGGGGCGGGTCGTAGGTCCTACGAGCAGTACTTC,CASSLDFGAGRRSYEQYF,once,TRBV11-2,.,TRBJ2-7
TGCAGCGTTGCGGGCGGTCTTGACAATGAGCAGTTCTTC,CSVAGGLDNEQFF,.,TRBV29-1,.,TRBJ2-1
TGTGCCAGCAGTCTAATACAGGAGGGATATCAGCCCCAGCATTTT,CASSLIQEGYQPQHF,.,TRBV6-1,.,TRBJ1-5
TGTGCCAGTAGTCCTGCCGGGGGTGGCAATGAGCAGTTCTTC,CASSPAGGGNEQFF,.,TRBV19,.,TRBJ2-1
TGTGCCAGCAGCTTAGTGAGAAGCTCCTACGAGCAGTACTTC,CASSLVRSSYEQYF,.,TRBV11-2,.,TRBJ2-7
TGTGCCAGCAGCTTAGGGGCGACAGGTACCTACGAGCAGTACTTC,CASSLGATGTYEQYF,once,TRBV13,.,TRBJ2-7
TGTGCCAGCAGCTCCGGTCGAGGTAGCGGTGAAGCTTTCTTT,CASSSGRGSGEAFF,.,TRBV7-6,.,TRBJ1-1
TGTGCCAGCAGTGCCACAGAGGGGAACACTGAAGCTTTCTTT,CASSATEGNTEAFF,.,TRBV25-1,.,TRBJ1-1
TGTGCCAGCAGCTTAGTGGCGGGAGCGTCGTACGAGCAGTTCTTC,CASSLVAGASYEQFF,.,TRBV7-7,TRBD2,TRBJ2-1
TGTGCCAGCAGTTTGACAGGGGGGATTCAGCCCCAGCATTTT,CASSLTGGIQPQHF,.,TRBV28,TRBD1,TRBJ1-5
TGTGCCAGCAGCTTAGGGCTCCAAGAGACCCAGTACTTC,CASSLGLQETQYF,.,TRBV13,.,TRBJ2-5
TGCGCCAGCAGCCAAGATCCAGGGACTCTTTCCTACGAGCAGTACTTC,CASSQDPGTLSYEQYF,.,TRBV4-1,.,TRBJ2-7
TGTGCTAGCAGGGGAGGGCTAGCGGGGATGAGCTCCTACAATGAGCAGTTCTTC,CASRGGLAGMSSYNEQFF,.,TRBV2,TRBD2,TRBJ2-1
TGTGCCAGCAGTTTTGGAGATTATGAGCAGTTCTTC,CASSFGDYEQFF,.,TRBV27,.,TRBJ2-1
TGTGCCAGCAGTTTAACACCGACAGGGGTTCCTGGAAACACCATATATTTT,CASSLTPTGVPGNTIYF,.,TRBV28,TRBD1,TRBJ1-3
TGCGCCAGCAGTGAGTCAGGGCGGAACGAGCAGTACTTC,CASSESGRNEQYF,.,TRBV10-2,.,TRBJ2-7
TGTGCCGTCCTGGATCGGTCTGGCGAGCAGTACTTC,CAVLDRSGEQYF,.,TRBV27,.,TRBJ2-7
TGCGCCAGCAGTTCCCGGGACAGGGTCTACGAGCAGTACTTC,CASSSRDRVYEQYF,.,TRBV10-1,TRBD1,TRBJ2-7
TGTGCCAGCAGCCCCCCCCATTTTGGCCGGGAATCCTACGAGCAGTACTTC,CASSPPHFGRESYEQYF,.,TRBV13,.,TRBJ2-7
TGTGCCAGCAGCTTAGGGTTTCTAGCGGGAGACGAGCAGTACTTC,CASSLGFLAGDEQYF,.,TRBV7-9,TRBD2,TRBJ2-7
TGCGCCAGCAGTGAACAGGGTCAGCCCCAGCATTTT,CASSEQGQPQHF,.,TRBV10-2,.,TRBJ1-5
TGTGCCAGCAGCCTAGAGGACTTTTACACCGGGGAGCTGTTTTTT,CASSLEDFYTGELFF,.,TRBV7-2,.,TRBJ2-2
TGTGCCAGCAGTGGAGGACTAGCGGGGAGCACAGATACGCAGTATTTT,CASSGGLAGSTDTQYF,.,TRBV6-1,TRBD2,TRBJ2-3
TGTGCCAGCAGCTTACGGCCGGGGAATTCACCCCTCCACTTT,CASSLRPGNSPLHF,.,TRBV11-2,.,TRBJ1-6
TGTGCCAGCAGCCCACCGGACAGGGGGGACACCGGGGAGCTGTTTTTT,CASSPPDRGDTGELFF,.,TRBV7-9,TRBD1,TRBJ2-2
TGTGCCAGCAGCTTAGGGCCAGATATCAACTATGGCTACACCTTC,CASSLGPDINYGYTF,.,TRBV7-9,.,TRBJ1-2